The TCR beta chain described here comes from a study of tissue T cells after allogeneic stem cell transplantation. Study-level information: Of the grafts for graft-versus-host disease patients, several were unmodified and three CD34-selected. When possible, bone marrow was drawn post-mortem from the iliac crest or the spine. Viable blood and marrow gave sorted CD3+ T cells if numbers allowed.

Germline V gives CDR1 LNHDA, CDR2 SQIVND (reference sequence). The CDR3 consists of 14 residues. V dropped 10 bases and J dropped 4 bases, with 19 bases sitting between them. Study-wide results and limits: Within patients, tissue anatomy strongly shaped TCR repertoire composition.

Concerning this clone: What it recognizes is unknown.

Profiled with immunoSEQ multiplex PCR; TCRdb holds only in-frame clones, not every one. The sample holds roughly 1,500 clones, roughly 80% seen once. Sequences were derived from blood, sampled at autopsy. The chain has TRBV19 and TRBJ1-2, with no clear D. This receptor was taken from a male patient of 60 years or more with steroid-refractory graft-versus-host disease after an allogeneic stem cell transplant. Some T cells may be supplied by the graft donor. In nucleotides, the CDR3 is TGTGCCACCAACCCCATGGGCAGCCCCTATGGCTACACCTTC. This encodes CATNPMGSPYGYTF.